These 30 T cell receptor beta chains came from one sample sequenced in a study of OX40 agonist ivuxolimab in advanced cancers. Profiled with immunoSEQ multiplex PCR; TCRdb holds only in-frame clones, not every one. The sample records under 75,000 clones, 90% to 95% being singletons. The sample consisted of CD4+ or CD8+ T cells sorted from blood, taken in a trial of the OX40 agonist ivuxolimab. These receptors all stem from an adult with an advanced solid tumor such as melanoma, head and neck, liver or kidney cancer.

The genes are TRBV18 and TRBJ1-3; no clear D gene. Germline V CDR1 and CDR2: KGHSH, LQKENI. Trimming left V 3 bases short and J 0 bases short, with 12 bases between. The CDR3 has 16 amino acids. The CDR3 protein is CASSPGFPYSGNTIYF. In nucleotides, the CDR3 is TGTGCCAGCTCACCGGGGTTTCCCTACTCTGGAAACACCATATATTTT. Drawing the rest from reference TRBV18 and TRBJ1-3, the complete variable domain is NAGVMQNPRHLVRRRGQEARLRCSPMKGHSHVYWYRQLPEEGLKFMVYLQKENIIDESGMPKERFSAEFPKEGPSILRIQQVVRGDSAAYFCASSPGFPYSGNTIYFGEGSWLTVV.

This rearrangement joins TRBV11-2 to TRBJ2-7; TRBD2 aligns across 10 bases. Losses at the gene ends were 5 bases for V and 2 bases for J; bases not matched to a gene: 6. The CDR3 runs 15 residues. CDR1 and CDR2 (germline): SGHAT, FQNNGV. CDR3 protein: CASSLLAGTTYEQYF. The CDR3 coding sequence is TGTGCCAGCAGCCTACTAGCGGGGACCACCTACGAGCAGTACTTC.

The chain is built from TRBV27 and TRBJ1-6; D not certain. The CDR3 sequence is 14 residues long. Deletions cut 3 bases from V and 8 bases from J, with 11 bases between. Per germline, CDR1 MNHEY and CDR2 SMNVEV (reference sequence). The CDR3 protein is CASSLGFLYSPLHF. Written as DNA, the CDR3 is TGTGCCAGCAGTTTGGGTTTTCTTTATTCACCCCTCCACTTT.

The chain uses TRBV18 and TRBJ2-7; 7 bases are a match to TRBD1. The CDR3 is 13 residues long. With V trimmed by 4 bases and J by 4 bases, 4 bases remained unmatched. CDR1 and CDR2 from the germline V gene are KGHSH and LQKENI. CDR3 sequence: CASSLYRGYEQYF. DNA for the CDR3: TGTGCCAGCTCACTTTACAGGGGATACGAGCAGTACTTC.

The CDR3 DNA reads as TGCGCCAGCAGCCAAGTTTCGGAAGGGCCCCATGGCTACACCTTC. Its translation: CASSQVSEGPHGYTF. This chain uses TRBV4-1 with TRBJ1-2, with D uncertain. CDR3 length: 15 amino acids. Between the trimmed V and J ends, which lost 1 base and 6 bases, there was a span of 15 bases. Germline CDR1 MGHRA, CDR2 YSYEKL.

The J gene is TRBJ2-5, the V gene TRBV11-2, with 11 bases fitting TRBD2. The CDR3 runs 15 residues. Trimming cost V 5 bases and J 4 bases; bases outside gene matches: 6. Germline CDR1 reads SGHAT; CDR2 reads FQNNGV. The CDR3 sequence is CASSPSGGTGETQYF. CDR3 nucleotide sequence: TGTGCCAGCAGCCCTAGCGGGGGGACGGGAGAGACCCAGTACTTC.

The genes are TRBV18 and TRBJ1-1; D perhaps matches TRBD1 (6 bases). The V gene's germline CDR1 is KGHSH and CDR2 LQKENI. Trimming pared 2 bases from V and 7 bases from J, leaving 14 bases between. This CDR3 has 14 residues. This CDR3 reads CASSPYKGGSEAFF. The CDR3 DNA reads as TGTGCCAGCTCACCATACAAAGGGGGTAGTGAAGCTTTCTTT. Variable domain in full (rest from reference TRBV18 and TRBJ1-1): NAGVMQNPRHLVRRRGQEARLRCSPMKGHSHVYWYRQLPEEGLKFMVYLQKENIIDESGMPKERFSAEFPKEGPSILRIQQVVRGDSAAYFCASSPYKGGSEAFFGQGTRLTVV.

The chain couples TRBV27 to TRBJ1-2; weak D call: TRBD1 (6 bases). CDR1 and CDR2 (germline): MNHEY, SMNVEV (reference sequence). The ends were cut back, 2 bases at V and 5 bases at J, with 9 bases in the middle. The CDR3 has 13 amino acids. CDR3: CASSLKTGYGYTF. The CDR3 region has the DNA TGTGCCAGCAGTTTAAAAACAGGGTATGGCTACACCTTC.

This sequence joins TRBV4-1 and TRBJ2-1, with D uncertain. Germline lookup yields CDR1 MGHRA and CDR2 YSYEKL. The CDR3 sequence is 14 residues long. The V and J ends lost 0 bases and 0 bases respectively, with 3 bases between them. DNA of the CDR3: TGCGCCAGCAGCCAAGATCGCTCCTACAATGAGCAGTTCTTC. This sequence encodes CASSQDRSYNEQFF.

The chain uses TRBV7-2 and TRBJ2-4, with a tentative D call TRBD2 (6 bases). Germline loops: CDR1 SGHTA, CDR2 FQGNSA. V shed 2 bases and J shed 0 bases, with 14 bases lying between them. The CDR3 extends over 17 amino acids. The CDR3 protein is CASSLPTDYLAKNIQYF. DNA of the CDR3: TGTGCCAGCAGCTTACCTACGGACTACTTAGCCAAAAACATTCAGTACTTC.

The rearrangement uses TRBV2 and TRBJ2-3, with 11 bases that match TRBD2. Germline CDR1 is SNHLY and CDR2 is FYNNEI. Trimming at V came to 6 bases and at J to 4 bases, leaving 6 bases not matched to a gene. CDR3 length: 15 amino acids. The CDR3 DNA sequence: TGTGCCAGCAGCTTAGCGGGGGGGCCTCCAGATACGCAGTATTTT. Protein product: CASSLAGGPPDTQYF.

This chain uses TRBV9 with TRBJ1-3; no firm D call. The V gene's germline CDR1 is SGDLS and CDR2 YYNGEE. The CDR3 runs 18 residues. The V end was cut by 4 bases, the J end by 0 bases, with 20 bases between. In DNA, the CDR3 is TGTGCCAGCAGCCTTAATGTGGTAGACGGAACCTCTGGAAACACCATATATTTT. It translates to CASSLNVVDGTSGNTIYF.

The chain joins TRBV7-4 to TRBJ2-7; D could derive from TRBD1 or TRBD2 (6 bases each). The CDR3 has 16 residues. The V and J ends lost 3 bases and 3 bases respectively, with 18 bases between them. Germline assignment: CDR1 SGHVT and CDR2 SQSDAQ. The CDR3 here is CASSFYVGGLIYEQYF. The CDR3 DNA is TGTGCCAGCAGCTTTTACGTGGGGGGCCTTATCTACGAGCAGTACTTC.

This chain connects TRBV30 to TRBJ2-7; a possible D gene is TRBD2 (6 bases). The CDR3 runs 13 residues. V lost 4 bases, J lost 1 base, and 11 bases lay in between. Per the germline V gene, CDR1 is GTSNPN and CDR2 is SVGIG (reference sequence). The CDR3 coding sequence is TGTGCCTGGACCCGGGGGTTTTCCTACGAGCAGTACTTC. Translation: CAWTRGFSYEQYF.

This chain links TRBV27 with TRBJ1-2, with TRBD1 matching over 9 bases. Trimming removed 5 bases from V and 8 bases from J; junction bases left unmatched: 18. This CDR3 is 17 amino acids long. Germline-derived CDR1 and CDR2 are MNHEY and SMNVEV (reference sequence). The CDR3 DNA reads as TGTGCCAGCAGTCCCCTCCCCCGGGGACAGGGTGTCTTGGGCTACACCTTC. Encoded protein: CASSPLPRGQGVLGYTF.

This rearrangement joins TRBV5-5 to TRBJ1-2; D gene uncertain. CDR3 length equals 14 residues. The germline gives CDR1 SGHKS, CDR2 YYEKEE (reference sequence). V was cut by 4 bases and J by 0 bases, with 10 bases left in between. CDR3 region: CASSPDGTNYGYTF. Written as DNA, the CDR3 is TGTGCCAGCAGCCCGGACGGAACTAACTATGGCTACACCTTC. Full variable domain (remainder filled in from reference TRBV5-5 and TRBJ1-2): DAGVTQSPTHLIKTRGQQVTLRCSPISGHKSVSWYQQVLGQGPQFIFQYYEKEERGRGNFPDRFSARQFPNYSSELNVNALLLGDSALYLCASSPDGTNYGYTFGSGTRLTVV.

This chain connects TRBV4-3 to TRBJ2-7; 8 bases are shared with TRBD2. Germline V gives CDR1 LGHNA, CDR2 YSLEER. Unmatched junction bases numbered 11, after V lost 1 base and J lost 3 bases. The CDR3 extends over 17 amino acids. Written as DNA, the CDR3 is TGCGCCAGCAGCCAAGGCGGGATGGCGGGGGGCGGCTACGAGCAGTACTTC. This encodes CASSQGGMAGGGYEQYF.

The chain joins TRBV29-1 to TRBJ1-1; 7 bases map to TRBD1. The CDR3 totals 14 residues. Germline CDR1 reads SQVTM; CDR2 reads ANQGSEA. Germline trimming cut 6 bases from V and 2 bases from J; bases unmatched to any gene: 9. The CDR3 region has the DNA TGCAGCGTCGTAGGGACAGCAGAAAACACTGAAGCTTTCTTT. It is translated as CSVVGTAENTEAFF.

The J gene is TRBJ2-7, the V gene TRBV7-6, with a tentative D call TRBD2 (5 bases). The CDR3 is 13 residues long. The germline CDR1 and CDR2 sequences are SGHVS and FNYEAQ. V lost 4 bases, J lost 3 bases, and 10 bases lay in between. The CDR3: CASSSSAGYEQYF. The CDR3 region has the DNA TGTGCCAGCAGCTCCTCGGCGGGCTACGAGCAGTACTTC.

CDR3 loop: CASSEGTGADEQYF. In DNA form, the CDR3 reads TGTGCCAGCAGTGAGGGGACAGGGGCTGACGAGCAGTACTTC. This chain links TRBV2 with TRBJ2-7, with 10 bases lining up with TRBD1. J lost 5 bases, V lost 3 bases, and 4 bases had no gene match. Germline CDR1 and CDR2: SNHLY and FYNNEI. The CDR3 totals 14 residues. The full variable domain, its missing parts supplied by reference TRBV2 and TRBJ2-7, is EPEVTQTPSHQVTQMGQEVILRCVPISNHLYFYWYRQILGQKVEFLVSFYNNEISEKSEIFDDQFSVERPDGSNFTLKIRSTKLEDSAMYFCASSEGTGADEQYFGPGTRLTVT.

The chain joins TRBV6-1 to TRBJ1-5, with TRBD1 as a possible D gene (6 bases). Trimming pared 4 bases from V and 0 bases from J, leaving 16 bases between. The CDR3 loop spans 17 amino acids. Germline V gene sequence: CDR1 MNHNS, CDR2 SASEGT. The CDR3 protein is CASSGGQTIPSNQPQHF. CDR3 nucleotides: TGTGCCAGCAGTGGAGGACAGACTATACCTAGCAATCAGCCCCAGCATTTT.

The chain couples TRBV2 to TRBJ1-5; D is uncertain. The length of the CDR3 is 15 residues. The V end was cut by 1 base, the J end by 0 bases, with 7 bases between. Germline V lookup: CDR1 SNHLY, CDR2 FYNNEI. The CDR3 sequence is CASSEGTISNQPQHF. The CDR3 nucleotides are TGTGCCAGCAGTGAAGGCACAATTAGCAATCAGCCCCAGCATTTT.

The CDR3 is CASGQFNQPQHF. The CDR3 bases are TGTGCCAGTGGGCAGTTCAATCAGCCCCAGCATTTT. This chain uses TRBV19 with TRBJ1-5; D remains ambiguous. CDR3 length: 12 amino acids. The ends were cut back, 8 bases at V and 3 bases at J, with 8 bases in the middle. Germline CDR1 reads LNHDA; CDR2 reads SQIVND (reference sequence).

This clone appeared a single time. This sequence joins TRBV19 and TRBJ2-7, with D tentatively TRBD2 (7 bases). The germline gives CDR1 LNHDA, CDR2 SQIVND (reference sequence). The CDR3 is made up of 14 amino acids. Deletions cut 7 bases from V and 5 bases from J, with 18 bases between. The CDR3 DNA is TGTGCCAGTATGGGAGGGGGGGCACGGAACGAGCAGTACTTC. Its translation: CASMGGGARNEQYF.

The chain recombines TRBV7-8 with TRBJ2-3; TRBD2 agrees at 13 bases. Germline CDR1 is SGHVS and CDR2 is FQNEAQ. The junction had 14 bases not matched to a gene; V was cut back by 6 bases and J by 5 bases. This CDR3 has 18 residues. The CDR3 reads CASSSQLAGGQLGDTQYF. CDR3 in DNA: TGTGCCAGCAGTTCTCAACTAGCGGGGGGGCAGTTGGGAGATACGCAGTATTTT.

The chain's CDR3 is CASSAASGGVADTQYF. The CDR3 nucleotides are TGTGCCAGCAGCGCAGCTAGCGGGGGGGTCGCAGATACGCAGTATTTT. The genes are TRBV9 and TRBJ2-3; TRBD2 matches at 12 bases. The CDR3 loop spans 16 amino acids. CDR1 and CDR2 from the germline V gene are SGDLS and YYNGEE. The V and J ends lost 3 bases and 4 bases, in that order; junction bases with no gene match: 6.

This chain links TRBV6-5 with TRBJ2-2, with a weak D call TRBD2 (6 bases). V was clipped by 0 bases and J by 4 bases, with 6 bases between them. The CDR3 totals 14 residues. Looked up from germline, CDR1 is MNHEY and CDR2 is SVGAGI. The CDR3 is CASSYSEGTGELFF. The DNA of the CDR3 is TGTGCCAGCAGTTACTCGGAGGGCACCGGGGAGCTGTTTTTT.

The rearrangement joins TRBV19 to TRBJ2-1, with 7 bases aligning to TRBD1. The germline gives CDR1 LNHDA, CDR2 SQIVND (reference sequence). With V trimmed by 4 bases and J by 4 bases, 7 bases remained unmatched. The CDR3 has 15 amino acids. The CDR3 nucleotides read TGTGCCAGTAGTAGCTCCGCAGGGGGATACAATGAGCAGTTCTTC. It codes for CASSSSAGGYNEQFF.

The chain employs TRBV5-6 and TRBJ1-2; the D gene is possibly TRBD1 (5 bases). The germline gives CDR1 SGHDT, CDR2 YYEEEE. The CDR3 spans 14 residues. The V and J ends lost 2 bases and 2 bases respectively, with 10 bases between them. CDR3 DNA: TGTGCCAGCAGCTTCAGGCAGGGAAACTATGGCTACACCTTC. It is translated as CASSFRQGNYGYTF.

The chain links TRBV7-9 to TRBJ2-5, with 10 nucleotides matching TRBD1. Trimming at V came to 5 bases and at J to 1 base, leaving 7 bases not matched to a gene. The CDR3 contains 16 residues. Germline loops: CDR1 SEHNR, CDR2 FQNEAQ (reference sequence). The CDR3 spells CASSHPGQGVQETQYF. The CDR3 coding sequence is TGTGCCAGCAGCCATCCAGGACAGGGGGTCCAAGAGACCCAGTACTTC. The complete variable domain, with remaining parts taken from reference TRBV7-9 and TRBJ2-5, reads DTGVSQNPRHKITKRGQNVTFRCDPISEHNRLYWYRQTLGQGPEFLTYFQNEAQLEKSRLLSDRFSAERPKGSFSTLEIQRTEQGDSAMYLCASSHPGQGVQETQYFGPGTRLLVL.